This T cell receptor beta chain was retrieved from a study of beta chain features in type 1 diabetes. CDR1 and CDR2 (germline): MNHNS, SASEGT. This CDR3 is 13 amino acids long. V dropped 5 bases and J dropped 8 bases, with 13 bases sitting between them. The whole isolated RNA underwent reverse transcription, so sequencing captured expressed TCRB transcripts. The assay was immunoSEQ multiplex PCR, and TCRdb's table has in-frame clones only and misses some. Of 450,000 to 550,000 clones listed, approximately 31% are singletons. This TCR was recovered from a man younger than 35 in good health. What was sequenced was naive CD4+ T cells from blood. V is TRBV6-1 and J is TRBJ2-1; weak D call: TRBD1 (5 bases). CDR3 loop: CASSYFDSHEQFF. As DNA, the CDR3 is TGTGCCAGCAGTTATTTCGACAGCCATGAGCAGTTCTTC.